These 6 T cell receptor beta chains share one sample of origin, sequenced in a study of early T cells in non-severe SARS-CoV-2 infection. TCRdb used MiXCR to reprocess the 5' RACE reads, holding one entry per CDR3 protein. The table lists 100,000 to 120,000 distinct CDR3 sequences, around an eighth of them singletons. The sequencing sample was made of whole blood. These receptors came from an adult who was a healthcare worker with PCR-confirmed SARS-CoV-2 infection or an uninfected control (not recorded which).

The V and J genes are TRBV11-3 and TRBJ2-5, with D unresolved. The CDR3 has 15 residues. Germline V CDR1 and CDR2: SGHNT, YENEEA. V lost 1 base to trimming and J lost 0 bases, with 9 bases between them. The CDR3 reads CASSLVVGYQETQYF. DNA of the CDR3: TGTGCCAGCAGCTTAGTTGTTGGATACCAAGAGACCCAGTACTTC. Looking up the rest from reference TRBV11-3 and TRBJ2-5 gives the full variable domain: EAGVVQSPRYKIIEKKQPVAFWCNPISGHNTLYWYLQNLGQGPELLIRYENEEAVDDSQLPKDRFSAERLKGVDSTLKIQPAELGDSAVYLCASSLVVGYQETQYFGPGTRLLVL.

This clonotype was seen only a few times. J is TRBJ2-2 and V is TRBV10-3; a possible D gene is TRBD1 (6 bases). The germline V and J ends were trimmed by 0 bases and 6 bases, with 11 bases remaining between them. Germline assignment: CDR1 ENHRY and CDR2 SYGVKD. The CDR3 consists of 15 residues. CDR3 in DNA: TGTGCCATCAGTGAGTCCGAACAGGGAGCCGGGGAGCTGTTTTTT. The encoded protein is CAISESEQGAGELFF.

In this sample, this clonotype turned up many times. The rearrangement links TRBV6-6 to TRBJ2-5; possibly TRBD1 for D (7 bases). CDR1 is MNHNY and CDR2 is SVGAGI in the germline V gene (reference sequence). This CDR3 has 18 amino acids. Trimming left V 0 bases short and J 1 base short, with 18 bases between. The CDR3 region has the DNA TGTGCCAGCAGTTACTCCGGACTATCGGGACAGTCCCAAGAGACCCAGTACTTC. Translated, it gives CASSYSGLSGQSQETQYF.

The table lists this clonotype with many counts. This chain joins TRBV29-1 and TRBJ1-1; TRBD1 aligns across 7 bases. The CDR3 has 13 amino acids. V lost 7 bases and J lost 6; bases outside the gene matches: 11. Germline V gene lookup returns CDR1 SQVTM and CDR2 ANQGSEA. The CDR3 loop reads CSANRGVYAEAFF. CDR3 sequence (DNA): TGCAGCGCCAACAGGGGTGTGTATGCTGAAGCTTTCTTT.

The J gene is TRBJ2-1, the V gene TRBV28; D is possibly TRBD2 (5 bases). Looked up from germline, CDR1 is MDHEN and CDR2 is SYDVKM. Trimming pared 6 bases from V and 12 bases from J, leaving 24 bases between. The CDR3 extends over 15 amino acids. This CDR3 reads CASSLSHPLEVGQFF. The CDR3, as DNA: TGTGCCAGCAGCCTTTCTCACCCTTTGGAGGTCGGGCAGTTCTTC.

The sample holds a few counts of this clonotype. The chain carries TRBV3-1 and TRBJ2-5; no reliable D call. Trimming removed 4 bases at V and 4 bases at J, with 10 bases between. This CDR3 region has 13 residues. Germline V lookup: CDR1 LGHDT, CDR2 YNNKEL (reference sequence). CDR3 amino acids: CASSLLDRETQYF. CDR3 sequence (DNA): TGTGCCAGCAGCCTTCTCGACCGAGAGACCCAGTACTTC.